This T cell receptor beta chain was documented in a study of blood T cells in healthy people across ages. This clonotype was picked up a small number of times. Antigen specificity is unknown. It was with a sample-barcoded 5' primer and a J-beta primer mix that a second PCR of roughly 7 to 12 cycles was run. TCRdb redid the calling of the 5' RACE reads with MiXCR, one entry per CDR3 protein. The repertoire holds about 800,000 distinct CDR3 sequences, with approximately 25% as singletons. Study findings and constraints: Getting older went along with TCR beta diversity per million T cells dropping roughly linearly. Correlation between TCR beta diversity and naive T cell percentage was strong.

From germline, CDR1 is SEHNR and CDR2 FQNEAQ (reference sequence). V was cut by 5 bases and J by 3 bases, with 23 bases left in between. CDR3 size: 17 residues. This same sample was also part of a study on T cells of mothers and their children.

Sequencing was carried out using blood. This chain joins TRBV7-9 and TRBJ2-7; the D gene could be TRBD1 or TRBD2 (5 bases each). The source of this sequence is a boy younger than 18 in good health. The CDR3 region is CASSRAVPGRTIYEQYF. The CDR3 DNA follows: TGTGCCAGCAGCAGGGCAGTTCCGGGACGGACCATCTACGAGCAGTACTTC.